The table lists the clone carrying this T cell receptor (beta chain) with many counts. V dropped 6 bases and J dropped 5 bases, with 10 bases sitting between them. Germline lookup yields CDR1 SNHLY and CDR2 FYNNEI. CDR3 size: 12 residues. TCRdb re-clonotyped the PCR reads via MiXCR. The sample holds more than 40,000 clones, less than 5% seen once. These data are taken from a study of metastatic and nonmetastatic thyroid tumors. Treatment of any kind had been given to no patient before thyroid surgery. This receptor was obtained from a female donor with papillary thyroid cancer or a benign thyroid nodule (not recorded which). Some clones in this sample may be carry-over from other donors' samples. The sequenced material came from blood. The rearrangement joins TRBV2 to TRBJ2-5; D gene uncertain. For the CDR3, the DNA is TGTGCCAGCAGGGATGAGAGGGAGACCCAGTACTTC. It is translated as CASRDERETQYF.